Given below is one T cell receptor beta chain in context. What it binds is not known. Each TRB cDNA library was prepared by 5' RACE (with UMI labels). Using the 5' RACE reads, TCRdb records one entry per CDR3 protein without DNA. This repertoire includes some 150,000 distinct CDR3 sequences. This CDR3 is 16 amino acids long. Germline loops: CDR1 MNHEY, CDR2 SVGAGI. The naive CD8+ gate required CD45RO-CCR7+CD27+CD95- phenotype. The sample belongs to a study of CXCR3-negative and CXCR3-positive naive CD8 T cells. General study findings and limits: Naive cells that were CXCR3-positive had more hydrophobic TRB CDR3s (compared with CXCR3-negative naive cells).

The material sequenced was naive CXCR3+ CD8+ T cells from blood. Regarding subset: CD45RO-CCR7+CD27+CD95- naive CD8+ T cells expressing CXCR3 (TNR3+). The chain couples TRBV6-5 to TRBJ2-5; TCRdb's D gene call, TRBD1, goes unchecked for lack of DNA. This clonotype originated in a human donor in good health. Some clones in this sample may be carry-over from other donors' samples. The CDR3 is CASRAGQVGRGVTQYF.